This section outlines one TCR beta chain sequence together with its context. As yet, its antigen is unknown. The sample comes from a study of post-analysis software for immune sequencing data. At the level of the study: Multiple sclerosis in the patients followed relapsing-remitting, secondary progressive and progressive-relapsing courses.

Every TCR beta cDNA library bore unique molecular identifiers. Yield was roughly 0.5 million cDNA molecules from around 0.96 to 9.9 million T cells. TCRdb called the PCR reads again in MiXCR, with one record for every CDR3 protein. The sample lists 650,000 to 900,000 distinct CDR3 sequences; about half were seen once. The CDR3 loop spans 13 amino acids. Germline CDR1 reads SGHTA; CDR2 reads FQGNSA. Trimming took 4 bases from V and 7 from J, leaving 11 bases between them. The study, taken as a whole, reports: Significantly lower normalized Chao1 diversity was seen in multiple sclerosis patients than in controls. Relative to controls, patients had a few TRBV segments at higher frequency, with TRBV5-6, TRBV5-1 and TRBV20-1 among these. Strong co-clustering by F measure was evident for samples that had been prepared in the same batch.

The receptor comes from a girl aged 5 to 17 with multiple sclerosis. The V and J genes are TRBV7-2 and TRBJ1-5; D remains unclear. Source material: blood. CDR3 sequence reads: CASSSGPGQPQHF. The CDR3 DNA reads TGTGCCAGCAGCTCCGGCCCCGGGCAGCCCCAGCATTTT.